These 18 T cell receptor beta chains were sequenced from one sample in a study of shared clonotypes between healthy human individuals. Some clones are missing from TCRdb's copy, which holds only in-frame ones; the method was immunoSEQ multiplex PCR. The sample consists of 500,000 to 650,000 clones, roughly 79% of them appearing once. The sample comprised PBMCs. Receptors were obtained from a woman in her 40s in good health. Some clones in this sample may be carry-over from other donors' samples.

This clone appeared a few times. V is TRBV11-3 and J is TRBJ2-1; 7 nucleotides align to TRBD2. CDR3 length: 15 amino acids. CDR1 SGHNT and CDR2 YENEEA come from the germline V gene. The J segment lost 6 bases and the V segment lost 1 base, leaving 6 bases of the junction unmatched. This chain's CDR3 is CASSLGAGVPNEQFF. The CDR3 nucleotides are TGTGCCAGCAGCTTAGGGGCGGGAGTACCCAATGAGCAGTTCTTC.

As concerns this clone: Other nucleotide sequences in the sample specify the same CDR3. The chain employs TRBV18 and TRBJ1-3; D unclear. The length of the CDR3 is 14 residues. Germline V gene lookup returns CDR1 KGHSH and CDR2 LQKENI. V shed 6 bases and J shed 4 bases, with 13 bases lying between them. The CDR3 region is CASSPTPVGNTIYF. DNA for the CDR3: TGTGCCAGCTCCCCCACCCCAGTCGGAAACACCATATATTTT.

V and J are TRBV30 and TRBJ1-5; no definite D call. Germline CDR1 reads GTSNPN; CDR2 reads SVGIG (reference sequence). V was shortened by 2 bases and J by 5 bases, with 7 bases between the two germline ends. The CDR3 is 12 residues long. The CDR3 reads CAWSLGYQPQHF. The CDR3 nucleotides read TGTGCCTGGAGTCTGGGGTATCAGCCCCAGCATTTT.

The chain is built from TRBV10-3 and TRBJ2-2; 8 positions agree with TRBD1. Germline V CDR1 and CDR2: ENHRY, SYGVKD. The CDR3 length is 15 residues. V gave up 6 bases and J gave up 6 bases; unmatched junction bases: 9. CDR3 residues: CAISPGGHRPGELFF. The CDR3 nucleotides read TGTGCCATCAGCCCAGGGGGCCACCGACCCGGGGAGCTGTTTTTT.

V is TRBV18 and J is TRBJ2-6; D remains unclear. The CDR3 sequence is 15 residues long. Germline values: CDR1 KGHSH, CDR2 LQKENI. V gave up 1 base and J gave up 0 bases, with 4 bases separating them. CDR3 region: CASSPLLSGANVLTF. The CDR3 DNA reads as TGTGCCAGCTCACCACTCCTCTCTGGGGCCAACGTCCTGACTTTC. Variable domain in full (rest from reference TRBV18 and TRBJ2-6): NAGVMQNPRHLVRRRGQEARLRCSPMKGHSHVYWYRQLPEEGLKFMVYLQKENIIDESGMPKERFSAEFPKEGPSILRIQQVVRGDSAAYFCASSPLLSGANVLTFGAGSRLTVL.

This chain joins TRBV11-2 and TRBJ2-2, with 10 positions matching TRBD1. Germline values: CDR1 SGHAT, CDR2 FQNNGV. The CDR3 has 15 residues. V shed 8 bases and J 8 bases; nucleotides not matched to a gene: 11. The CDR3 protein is CASVVGTGAPGELFF. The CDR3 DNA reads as TGTGCCAGCGTGGTCGGGACAGGGGCTCCGGGGGAGCTGTTTTTT.

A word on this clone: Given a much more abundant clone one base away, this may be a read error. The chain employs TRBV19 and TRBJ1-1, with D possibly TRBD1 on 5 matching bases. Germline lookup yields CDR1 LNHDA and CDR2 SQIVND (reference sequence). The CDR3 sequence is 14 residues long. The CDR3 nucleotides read TGTGCCAGTACCCTAAGGGGAGGAAACACTGAAGCTCTCTTT. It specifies CASTLRGGNTEALF.

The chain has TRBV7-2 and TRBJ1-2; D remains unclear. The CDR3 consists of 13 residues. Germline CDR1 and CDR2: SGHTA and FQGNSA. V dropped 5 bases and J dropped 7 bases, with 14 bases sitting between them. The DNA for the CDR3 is TGTGCCAGCAGCCCCGGCCCGGGTCTTGGCTACACCTTC. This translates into CASSPGPGLGYTF.

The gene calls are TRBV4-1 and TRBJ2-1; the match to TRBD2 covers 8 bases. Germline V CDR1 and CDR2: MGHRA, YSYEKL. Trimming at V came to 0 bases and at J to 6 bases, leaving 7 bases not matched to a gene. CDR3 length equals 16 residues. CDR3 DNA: TGCGCCAGCAGCCAAGATGCCGGGACTAGAGGCAATGAGCAGTTCTTC. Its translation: CASSQDAGTRGNEQFF.

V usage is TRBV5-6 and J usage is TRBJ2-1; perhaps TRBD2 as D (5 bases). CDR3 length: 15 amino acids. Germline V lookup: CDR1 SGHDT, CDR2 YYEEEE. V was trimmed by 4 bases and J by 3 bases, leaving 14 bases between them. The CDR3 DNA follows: TGTGCCAGCAGCCCTAGATTTGGGAGCTACAATGAGCAGTTCTTC. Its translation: CASSPRFGSYNEQFF. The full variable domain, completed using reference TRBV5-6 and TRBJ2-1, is DAGVTQSPTHLIKTRGQQVTLRCSPKSGHDTVSWYQQALGQGPQFIFQYYEEEERQRGNFPDRFSGHQFPNYSSELNVNALLLGDSALYLCASSPRFGSYNEQFFGPGTRLTVL.

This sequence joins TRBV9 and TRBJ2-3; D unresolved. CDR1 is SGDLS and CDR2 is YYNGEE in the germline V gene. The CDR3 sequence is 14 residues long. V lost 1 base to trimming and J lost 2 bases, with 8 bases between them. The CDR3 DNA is TGTGCCAGCAGCGTATCTGATTACACAGATACGCAGTATTTT. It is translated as CASSVSDYTDTQYF.

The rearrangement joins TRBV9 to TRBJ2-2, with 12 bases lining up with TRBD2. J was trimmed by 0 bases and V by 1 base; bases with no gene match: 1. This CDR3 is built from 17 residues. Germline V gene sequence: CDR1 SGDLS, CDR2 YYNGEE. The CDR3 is CASSVLAGGPNTGELFF. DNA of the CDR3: TGTGCCAGCAGCGTACTAGCGGGAGGGCCGAACACCGGGGAGCTGTTTTTT.

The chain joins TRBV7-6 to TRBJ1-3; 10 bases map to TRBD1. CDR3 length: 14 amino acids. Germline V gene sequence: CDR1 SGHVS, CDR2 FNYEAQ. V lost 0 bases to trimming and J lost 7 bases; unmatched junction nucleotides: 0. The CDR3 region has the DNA TGTGCCAGCAGCTTAGCGGGACAGGGGAACACCATATATTTT. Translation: CASSLAGQGNTIYF.

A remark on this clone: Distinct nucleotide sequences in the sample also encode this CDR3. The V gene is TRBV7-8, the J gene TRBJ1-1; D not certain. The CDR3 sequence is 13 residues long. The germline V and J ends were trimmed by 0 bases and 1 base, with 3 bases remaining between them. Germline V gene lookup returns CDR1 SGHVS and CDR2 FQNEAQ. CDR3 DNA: TGTGCCAGCAGCTTAGCGGAGAACACTGAAGCTTTCTTT. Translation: CASSLAENTEAFF.

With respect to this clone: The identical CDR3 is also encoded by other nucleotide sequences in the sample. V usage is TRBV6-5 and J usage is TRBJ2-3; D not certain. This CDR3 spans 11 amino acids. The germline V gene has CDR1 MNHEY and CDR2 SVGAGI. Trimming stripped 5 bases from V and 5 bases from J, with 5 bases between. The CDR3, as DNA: TGTGCCAGCAGTAAACAAGATACGCAGTATTTT. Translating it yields CASSKQDTQYF.

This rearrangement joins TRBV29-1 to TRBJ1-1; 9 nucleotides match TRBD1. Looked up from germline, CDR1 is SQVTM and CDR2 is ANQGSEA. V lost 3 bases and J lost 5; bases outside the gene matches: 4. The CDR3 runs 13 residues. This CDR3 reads CSVDVTGGTEAFF. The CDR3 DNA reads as TGCAGCGTTGATGTGACAGGGGGTACTGAAGCTTTCTTT. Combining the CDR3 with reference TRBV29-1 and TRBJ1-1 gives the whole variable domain SAVISQKPSRDICQRGTSLTIQCQVDSQVTMMFWYRQQPGQSLTLIATANQGSEATYESGFVIDKFPISRPNLTFSTLTVSNMSPEDSSIYLCSVDVTGGTEAFFGQGTRLTVV.

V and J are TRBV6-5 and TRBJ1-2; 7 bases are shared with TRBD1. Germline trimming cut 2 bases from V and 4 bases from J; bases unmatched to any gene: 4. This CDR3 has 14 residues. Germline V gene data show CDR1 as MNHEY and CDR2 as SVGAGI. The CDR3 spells CASSYRQGGYGYTF. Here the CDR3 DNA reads TGTGCCAGCAGTTACAGACAGGGTGGCTATGGCTACACCTTC.

This CDR3 is CAWRGQYNEQFF. In DNA form, the CDR3 reads TGTGCCTGGAGGGGACAGTACAATGAGCAGTTCTTC. This sequence joins TRBV30 and TRBJ2-1, with 7 bases aligning to TRBD1. The CDR3 is 12 amino acids. V was clipped by 3 bases and J by 4 bases; unmatched bases: 0. Germline V gives CDR1 GTSNPN, CDR2 SVGIG (reference sequence).